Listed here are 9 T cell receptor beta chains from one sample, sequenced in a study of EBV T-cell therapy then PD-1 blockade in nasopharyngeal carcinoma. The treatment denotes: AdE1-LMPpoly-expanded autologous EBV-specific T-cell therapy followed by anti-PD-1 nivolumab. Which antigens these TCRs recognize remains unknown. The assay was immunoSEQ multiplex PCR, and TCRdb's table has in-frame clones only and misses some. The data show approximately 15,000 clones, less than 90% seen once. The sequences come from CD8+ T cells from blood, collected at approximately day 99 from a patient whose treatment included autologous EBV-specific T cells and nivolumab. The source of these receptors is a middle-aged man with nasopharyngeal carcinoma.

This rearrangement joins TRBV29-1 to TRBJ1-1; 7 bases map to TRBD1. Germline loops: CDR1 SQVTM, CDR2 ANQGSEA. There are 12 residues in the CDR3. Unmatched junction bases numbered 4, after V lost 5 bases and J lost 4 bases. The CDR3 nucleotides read TGCAGCGTTTGGTCAGGGGGCACTGAAGCTTTCTTT. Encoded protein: CSVWSGGTEAFF. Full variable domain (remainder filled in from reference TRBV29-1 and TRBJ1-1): SAVISQKPSRDICQRGTSLTIQCQVDSQVTMMFWYRQQPGQSLTLIATANQGSEATYESGFVIDKFPISRPNLTFSTLTVSNMSPEDSSIYLCSVWSGGTEAFFGQGTRLTVV.

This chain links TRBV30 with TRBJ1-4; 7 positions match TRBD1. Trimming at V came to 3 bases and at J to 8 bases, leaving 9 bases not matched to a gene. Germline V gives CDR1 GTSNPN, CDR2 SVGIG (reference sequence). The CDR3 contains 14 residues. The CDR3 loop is CAWSQQGPSEKLFF. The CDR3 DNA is TGTGCCTGGAGCCAACAGGGGCCATCGGAAAAACTGTTTTTT. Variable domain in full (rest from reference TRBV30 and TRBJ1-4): SQTIHQWPATLVQPVGSPLSLECTVEGTSNPNLYWYRQAAGRGLQLLFYSVGIGQISSEVPQNLSASRPQDRQFILSSKKLLLSDSGFYLCAWSQQGPSEKLFFGSGTQLSVL.

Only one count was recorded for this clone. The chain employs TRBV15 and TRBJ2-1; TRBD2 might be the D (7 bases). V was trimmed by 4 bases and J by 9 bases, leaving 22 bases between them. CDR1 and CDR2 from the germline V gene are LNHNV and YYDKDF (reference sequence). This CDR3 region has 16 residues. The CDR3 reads CATSKDRIWGGGEQFF. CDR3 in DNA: TGTGCCACCAGCAAAGACAGGATTTGGGGGGGTGGTGAGCAGTTCTTC.

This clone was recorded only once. For the CDR3, the DNA is TGTGCCAGCAGTTACGCGACAGAAAGCTACGAGCAGTACTTC. This gives the protein CASSYATESYEQYF. The V call is TRBV6-2 or TRBV6-3, the J call TRBJ2-7, with D tentatively TRBD1 (5 bases). CDR3 length: 14 residues. The V and J ends lost 2 bases and 3 bases respectively, with 11 bases between them. CDR1 is MNHEY, CDR2 SVGEGT, per germline.

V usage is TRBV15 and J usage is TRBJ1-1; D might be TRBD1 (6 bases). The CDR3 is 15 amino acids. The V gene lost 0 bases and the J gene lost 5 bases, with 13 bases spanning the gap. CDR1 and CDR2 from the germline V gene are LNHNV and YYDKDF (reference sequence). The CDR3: CATSRDPGGVTEAFF. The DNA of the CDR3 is TGTGCCACCAGCAGAGATCCCGGGGGCGTAACTGAAGCTTTCTTT.

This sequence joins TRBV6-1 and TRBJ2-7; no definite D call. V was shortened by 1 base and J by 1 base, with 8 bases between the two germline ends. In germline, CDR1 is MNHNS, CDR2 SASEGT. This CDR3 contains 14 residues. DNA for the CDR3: TGTGCCAGCAGTGAAGGGGTCGGGTCCTACGAGCAGTACTTC. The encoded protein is CASSEGVGSYEQYF.

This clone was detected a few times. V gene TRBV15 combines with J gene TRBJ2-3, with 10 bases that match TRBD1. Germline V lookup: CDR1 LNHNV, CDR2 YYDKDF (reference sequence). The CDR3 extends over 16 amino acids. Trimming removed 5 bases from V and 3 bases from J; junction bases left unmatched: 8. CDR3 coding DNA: TGTGCCACCAGCGCCGATCCGGGACAGGGGACAGATACGCAGTATTTT. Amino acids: CATSADPGQGTDTQYF.

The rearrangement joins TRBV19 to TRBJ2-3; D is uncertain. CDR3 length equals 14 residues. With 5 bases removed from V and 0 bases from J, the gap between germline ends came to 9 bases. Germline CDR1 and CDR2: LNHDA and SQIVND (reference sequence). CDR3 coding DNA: TGTGCCAGTAGTTGGTATGGCAGCACAGATACGCAGTATTTT. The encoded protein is CASSWYGSTDTQYF.

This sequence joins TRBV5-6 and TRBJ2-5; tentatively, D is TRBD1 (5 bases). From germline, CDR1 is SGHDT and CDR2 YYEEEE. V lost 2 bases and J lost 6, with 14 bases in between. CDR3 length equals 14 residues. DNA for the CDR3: TGTGCCAGCAGCTTCAGGCAGGGTGGGAAGACCCAGTACTTC. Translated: CASSFRQGGKTQYF.